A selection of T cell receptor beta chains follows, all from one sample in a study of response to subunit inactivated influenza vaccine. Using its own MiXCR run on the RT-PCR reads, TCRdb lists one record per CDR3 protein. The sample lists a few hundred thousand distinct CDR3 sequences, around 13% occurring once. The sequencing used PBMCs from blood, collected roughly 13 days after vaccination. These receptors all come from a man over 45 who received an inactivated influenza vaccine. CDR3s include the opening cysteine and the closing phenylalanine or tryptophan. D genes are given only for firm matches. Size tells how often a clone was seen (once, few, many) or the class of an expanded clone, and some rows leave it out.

CASSQVWDSQETQYF | TGTGCCAGCAGCCAAGTATGGGACTCTCAAGAGACCCAGTACTTC | TRBV3-1 | NA | TRBJ2-5 | few
CASSLRATSASTDTQYF | TGCGCCAGCAGCTTGCGCGCCACGAGCGCCAGCACAGATACGCAGTATTTT | TRBV5-1 | NA | TRBJ2-3 | NA
CASSPRVLAGGGTDTQYF | TGTGCCAGCAGCCCCAGGGTTCTAGCGGGAGGTGGCACAGATACGCAGTATTTT | TRBV9 | TRBD2 | TRBJ2-3 | few
CASTKTGTGAYEQYF | TGTGCCAGCACCAAGACCGGGACAGGGGCCTACGAGCAGTACTTC | TRBV28 | TRBD1 | TRBJ2-7 | few
CSASGGFSNQPQHF | TGCAGTGCTAGTGGGGGATTTAGCAATCAGCCCCAGCATTTT | TRBV20-1 | NA | TRBJ1-5 | few
CASSQVGWGINEQFF | TGCGCCAGCAGCCAAGTCGGCTGGGGGATTAATGAGCAGTTCTTC | TRBV4-3 | NA | TRBJ2-1 | NA
CSARDPSGRTYNEQFF | TGCAGTGCTAGAGACCCTAGCGGTCGGACCTACAATGAGCAGTTCTTC | TRBV20-1 | TRBD2 | TRBJ2-1 | few
CASSFITANYGYTF | TGTGCCAGCAGCTTCATCACAGCTAACTATGGCTACACCTTC | TRBV7-9 | NA | TRBJ1-2 | NA
CASSPGTSGRIGELFF | TGTGCCAGCAGCCCCGGGACTAGCGGTAGGATCGGGGAGCTGTTTTTT | TRBV7-3 | TRBD2 | TRBJ2-2 | NA
CASSQVPSGTDTQYF | TGCGCCAGCAGCCAAGTCCCTAGCGGCACAGATACGCAGTATTTT | TRBV4-1 | NA | TRBJ2-3 | NA
CASSLGVRETQYF | TGTGCCAGCAGCTTGGGTGTTCGAGAGACCCAGTACTTC | TRBV7-2 | NA | TRBJ2-5 | many
CSAAWADNQPQHF | TGCAGTGCTGCATGGGCAGATAATCAGCCCCAGCATTTT | TRBV20-1 | NA | TRBJ1-5 | few
CASSWAVAGELFF | TGTGCCAGCAGCTGGGCGGTCGCCGGGGAGCTGTTTTTT | TRBV11-1 | NA | TRBJ2-2 | NA
CSARVLTSFYEQYF | TGCAGTGCTAGAGTCCTGACTAGTTTCTACGAGCAGTACTTC | TRBV20-1 | NA | TRBJ2-7 | NA
CASSYQNTEAVF | TGTGCCAGCAGCTACCAGAACACTGAAGCTGTCTTT | TRBV7-3 | NA | TRBJ1-1 | NA
CASSVGAAVGGNQPQHF | TGTGCCAGCAGCGTAGGGGCAGCTGTGGGTGGTAATCAGCCCCAGCATTTT | TRBV9 | NA | TRBJ1-5 | NA
CASSLVGTAGFYEQYF | TGCGCCAGCAGCTTGGTGGGGACAGCCGGTTTCTACGAGCAGTACTTC | TRBV5-1 | TRBD1 | TRBJ2-7 | once
CSVEAGTGIYEQYF | TGCAGCGTTGAAGCCGGGACAGGCATTTACGAGCAGTACTTC | TRBV29-1 | TRBD1 | TRBJ2-7 | many
CASRETSGGVFYEQYF | TGCGCCAGCAGGGAGACTAGCGGGGGGGTTTTCTACGAGCAGTACTTC | TRBV10-2 | TRBD2 | TRBJ2-7 | few
CATSDTGTSYEQFF | TGTGCCACCAGTGATACCGGGACTAGCTATGAGCAGTTCTTC | TRBV24-1 | TRBD2 | TRBJ2-1 | once
CASSYWHQPQHF | TGTGCCAGCAGTTATTGGCATCAGCCCCAGCATTTT | TRBV6-2/TRBV6-3 | NA | TRBJ1-5 | few
CASREGQGTGELFF | TGCGCCAGCAGGGAGGGACAGGGCACCGGGGAGCTGTTTTTT | TRBV5-1 | TRBD1 | TRBJ2-2 | NA
CASSLGQENTGELFF | TGTGCCAGCAGCTTGGGACAGGAGAACACCGGGGAGCTGTTTTTT | TRBV7-2 | TRBD1 | TRBJ2-2 | few
CASSLGTGGSTRQAFF | TGCGCCAGCAGCTTGGGGACAGGGGGCTCAACGCGGCAAGCTTTCTTT | TRBV5-1 | TRBD1 | TRBJ1-1 | once